This T cell receptor (beta chain) was sequenced in a study of blood T cell repertoires in COVID-19. Across the whole study: The origin of the acute and convalescent COVID-19 samples was the United States, Italy and Spain.

This clone was detected a few times. Residents of 24 US areas, aged about 18 to 95 years, made up the participants. Categorization into cohorts depended on clinical history that participants reported. Generated by immunoSEQ multiplex PCR, the TCRdb table keeps only in-frame clones and is missing some. Of about 200,000 clones in the sample, roughly 80% were seen once. The CDR3 spans 16 residues. Germline V CDR1 and CDR2: MNHNS, SASEGT. V was clipped by 4 bases and J by 0 bases, with 13 bases between them. The TCR comes from a man in his forties who had recovered from COVID-19. The sequenced sample was PBMCs or T cells enriched from blood (not recorded which). The V and J genes are TRBV6-1 and TRBJ2-1, with D perhaps TRBD2 (5 bases). The CDR3 nucleotides are TGTGCCAGCAGTGGAGGGCGGGCGAGCTCCTACAATGAGCAGTTCTTC. This gives the protein CASSGGRASSYNEQFF.